This T cell receptor (beta chain) is drawn from a study of T cell repertoires in cytomegalovirus infection. At the level of the study: Indicated by public TCR beta signatures were CMV infection and matching HLA type. Study-level findings and limits: Identification of carriers of CMV plus the relevant HLA was performed using cumulative public TCR beta family frequency. Ex vivo responses were dominated by HLA-C-restricted CMV-specific TCR beta clonotypes.

TCRdb reprocessed the reads via MiXCR and lists one record per CDR3 protein. Among 250,000 or so distinct CDR3 sequences listed, over 15% were seen once. This clonotype was observed a handful of times. Antigen: not known. Trimming removed 6 bases from V and 4 bases from J, with 9 bases in between. The length of the CDR3 is 12 residues. In germline, CDR1 is LNHNV, CDR2 YYDKDF (reference sequence). The sequenced sample was CD8+ T cells from PBMCs. This clonotype originated in a human donor in good health (CMV status not recorded). Some clones in this sample may be carry-over from other donors' samples. The V and J genes are TRBV15 and TRBJ2-5, with D possibly called TRBD1 or TRBD2 (5 bases each). DNA of the CDR3: TGTGCCACCAGGGGGGATGCAGAGACCCAGTACTTC. This encodes CATRGDAETQYF.